Listed below are T cell receptor beta chains from one sample, sequenced in a study of technical replicates of blood from several donors. Clones were read by immunoSEQ multiplex PCR, and TCRdb kept only the in-frame ones, dropping some. The top ten clones hold under 5% of a sample with some 48,000 clones, more than 85% of them seen once. The sample was PBMCs. The receptors were gathered from a human donor in good health. Some clones in this sample may be carry-over from other donors' samples. The CDR3 runs from the conserved cysteine through the conserved F or W. The D gene is left open where the match is weak. Size tells how often a clone was seen (once, few, many) or the class of an expanded clone, and some rows leave it out.

TRBV6-6	TRBJ1-1	.	.	TGTGCCAGCAGTGTCAATGGTATAGCTGAAGCTTTCTTT	CASSVNGIAEAFF
TRBV5-4	TRBJ1-1	.	.	TGTGCCAGCAGCTTCTCCAGGGGTACTGAAGCTTTCTTT	CASSFSRGTEAFF
TRBV7-9	TRBJ2-1	TRBD2	.	TGTGCCAGCAGCTCGCTCAAGGGACTAGCGGGAGTCAATGAGCAGTTCTTC	CASSSLKGLAGVNEQFF
TRBV6-6	TRBJ2-5	.	.	TGTGCCAGCAGTCACCGGGACACAAAAGAGACCCAGTACTTC	CASSHRDTKETQYF
TRBV10-3	TRBJ1-6	.	.	TGTGCCATCAGTGAACCTGGGGCGGGGAATTCACCCCTCCACTTT	CAISEPGAGNSPLHF
TRBV5-1	TRBJ1-2	.	.	TGCGCCAGCAGCTTAGAGCCCGGGGGGATCGACTATGGCTACACCTTC	CASSLEPGGIDYGYTF
TRBV29-1	TRBJ2-5	TRBD2	few	TGCAGCGGGGCGGGAGGCCCTTTTGACCAGTACTTC	CSGAGGPFDQYF
TRBV6-1	TRBJ1-2	.	.	TGTGCCAGCAGAGCCTTCTATGGCTACACCTTC	CASRAFYGYTF
TRBV30	TRBJ2-1	.	once	TGTGCCTGGAGTGTCCTTATTACAAACAATGAGCAGTTCTTC	CAWSVLITNNEQFF
TRBV2	TRBJ2-5	.	once	TGTGCCAGCAGTCGGACTCTGGAGACCCAGTACTTC	CASSRTLETQYF
TRBV7-3	TRBJ2-2	TRBD2	.	TGTGCCAGCAGCCCCCTGACAGGCGGGAGGGGGGAGCTGTTTTTT	CASSPLTGGRGELFF
TRBV10-3	TRBJ2-7	TRBD2	.	TGTGCCATCAGAGACGGGACTACCACCTACGAGCAGTACTTC	CAIRDGTTTYEQYF
TRBV18	TRBJ2-1	TRBD2	.	TGTGCCAGCTCACAGACTAGCGGGGGGTACGGTGAGCAGTTCTTC	CASSQTSGGYGEQFF
TRBV11-3	TRBJ2-1	.	.	TGTGCCAGCAGCGCATACAGCAGCTCCTACAATGAGCAGTTCTTC	CASSAYSSSYNEQFF
TRBV5-1	TRBJ1-1	TRBD1	.	TGCGCCAGCAGCTTGGCTCGGACAGGGGGGGGGTACACTGAAGCTTTCTTT	CASSLARTGGGYTEAFF
TRBV7-6	TRBJ1-3	.	.	TGTGCCAGCAGCGCCAACCAGGGAATCGCTGGAAACACCATATATTTT	CASSANQGIAGNTIYF
TRBV6-1	TRBJ1-5	.	.	TGTGCCAGCAGTGAGGCCTCTCGAAATCAGCCCCAGCATTTT	CASSEASRNQPQHF
TRBV19	TRBJ2-7	.	.	TGTGCCAGTAGTTGGCGGGTGACAAATGAAGAGCAGTACTTC	CASSWRVTNEEQYF
TRBV27	TRBJ1-1	.	once	TGTGCCAGCAGTTCCACCGGGCCCAGGGGTGAAGCTTTCTTT	CASSSTGPRGEAFF
TRBV4-1	TRBJ2-5	.	once	TGCGCCAGCAGCCGACTAGGAGGGGAGACCCAGTACTTC	CASSRLGGETQYF
TRBV4-3	TRBJ1-6	.	.	TGCGCCAGCAGCCAAGATGTACAGGGATTAGGTAATTCACCCCTCCACTTT	CASSQDVQGLGNSPLHF
TRBV5-4	TRBJ2-3	TRBD2	.	TGTGCCAGCAGCTCGGGACTAGCGGGAACAGATACGCAGTATTTT	CASSSGLAGTDTQYF
TRBV7-6	TRBJ2-3	.	.	TGTGCCAGCAGCCTGACAGATACGCAGTATTTT	CASSLTDTQYF
TRBV2	TRBJ2-2	TRBD2	.	TGTGCCAGCATCCGAAGCGGGCTAGCGGGAGTTGGGGAGCTGTTTTTT	CASIRSGLAGVGELFF
TRBV30	TRBJ2-2	.	.	TGTGCCTGGAGTGACAGTGCCAGGTCGGAGCTGTTTTTT	CAWSDSARSELFF
TRBV6-5	TRBJ2-7	TRBD1	.	TGTGCCAGCAGTTCCCCCGGGACAGGGGTCTACGAGCAGTACTTC	CASSSPGTGVYEQYF
TRBV18	TRBJ1-1	.	.	TGTGCCAGCTACGGGGATAAGAGGATTGAAGCTTTCTTT	CASYGDKRIEAFF
TRBV7-2	TRBJ1-4	.	once	TGTGCCAGCAGCTTAGCCAGGGTTGAAAAACTGTTTTTT	CASSLARVEKLFF
TRBV5-1	TRBJ1-2	.	.	TGCGCCAGCAGACTGACAGGCACTGTCTATGGCTACACCTTC	CASRLTGTVYGYTF
TRBV9	TRBJ1-3	.	.	TGTGCCAGCAGCGCACAGGGTGTTTCTGGAAACACCATATATTTT	CASSAQGVSGNTIYF
TRBV18	TRBJ1-2	.	.	TGTGCCAGCTCAGTCAATAACTATGGCTACACCTTC	CASSVNNYGYTF
TRBV5-1	TRBJ2-7	TRBD1	.	TGCGCCAGCAGCTTGGTATCGGGGGACAGGGGTTCCTACGAGCAGTACTTC	CASSLVSGDRGSYEQYF
TRBV30	TRBJ2-1	TRBD2	.	TGTGCCTGGAGTGTAATGGGGGAGGGCCGAAATGAGCAGTTCTTC	CAWSVMGEGRNEQFF
TRBV2	TRBJ1-2	.	.	TGTGCCAGCAGTGGTCAGGTTAACATAGTTGGCTACACCTTC	CASSGQVNIVGYTF
TRBV13	TRBJ2-5	.	.	TGTGCCAGCAGCCCTCCGGGACTTACGGAGACCCAGTACTTC	CASSPPGLTETQYF
TRBV7-9	TRBJ2-2	.	.	TGTGCCAGCAGCTTAGGTCGGAACACCGGGGAGCTGTTTTTT	CASSLGRNTGELFF
TRBV5-5	TRBJ1-2	.	.	TGTGCCAGCAGCCCTGGGGGGAGTAACTATGGCTACACCTTC	CASSPGGSNYGYTF
TRBV2	TRBJ2-1	.	.	TGTGCCAGCAGTGAAGCGCTGGGGGGATTCGGTGAGCAGTTCTTC	CASSEALGGFGEQFF
TRBV9	TRBJ2-1	.	.	TGTGCCAGCAGCGTATCACAGCTCAGCTACAATGAGCAGTTCTTC	CASSVSQLSYNEQFF
TRBV5-4	TRBJ1-1	TRBD1	.	TGTGCCAGCAGCAGACAGGGGAACACTGAAGCTTTCTTT	CASSRQGNTEAFF
TRBV7-2	TRBJ1-1	TRBD1	.	TGTGCCAGCAGCTTTGACAGGGGCACTGAAGCTTTCTTT	CASSFDRGTEAFF
TRBV7-9	TRBJ2-3	TRBD1	.	TGTGCCAGCGCCGTGTACAGGACAGGGTGGACAGATACGCAGTATTTT	CASAVYRTGWTDTQYF
TRBV27	TRBJ1-2	TRBD1	.	TGTGCCAGCAGTTTATTAACGGGGGGACAGGTCCCTCGGGGCTACACCTTC	CASSLLTGGQVPRGYTF
TRBV29-1	TRBJ1-2	.	.	TGCAGCGTTGGATCGGGGAGAAACTATGGCTACACCTTC	CSVGSGRNYGYTF
TRBV6-5	TRBJ1-2	TRBD1	.	TGTGCCAGCAGTTTCGCTTACAGGGGGAACTATGGCTACACCTTC	CASSFAYRGNYGYTF